The source of this TCR beta chain is a study of cytomegalovirus exposure and HLA in healthy donors. Findings and caveats of the study: Associated with cytomegalovirus, according to the listing, were 150 to 200 TCR beta chains.

Worth noting for this clone: Antigen specificity is unknown.

The CDR3 consists of 15 residues. CDR1 and CDR2 (germline): SGDLS, YYNGEE. Trimming cost V 3 bases and J 6 bases; bases outside gene matches: 10. PCR primers comprised 60 Vbeta and 13 Jbeta primers. Sequencing was performed with immunoSEQ multiplex PCR; in TCRdb, only in-frame clones are kept and a portion is missing. The table has 170,000 or so clones, more than 65% seen once; the top ten hold 1.6%. What was sequenced was PBMCs. The sequence was collected from a woman between 25 and 40 years old in good health and CMV-seronegative. This rearrangement joins TRBV9 to TRBJ2-3; 7 nucleotides match TRBD1. The DNA for the CDR3 is TGTGCCAGCAGCGCGAATGAGGGGGCTATTGATACGCAGTATTTT. It translates to CASSANEGAIDTQYF.